The text below deals with one TCR beta chain. No antigen is known for it. The entry originates in a study of cytomegalovirus exposure and HLA in healthy donors. Looking at the study overall: Samples from HLA-typed donors yielded about 80 million unique TCRs in an early data release. Study outcomes and limitations: Data from an earlier analysis indicated that most TCR beta V segments were productive either about 90% or about 30% of the time. There were around 160 TCR beta chains listed as cytomegalovirus-associated. CMV antigen specificity was confirmed in vitro for three CMV-associated chains.

Germline V gene sequence: CDR1 SNHLY, CDR2 FYNNEI. The CDR3 has 16 amino acids. V lost 6 bases and J 3 bases, leaving 18 bases between the germline ends. The primer mix had 60 Vbeta and 13 Jbeta primers. Measured with immunoSEQ multiplex PCR; TCRdb has only the in-frame clones, and not every one. The sample gives more than 95,000 clones, approximately 75% of which show up once; 4.5% to 5% is in the top ten. The chain couples TRBV2 to TRBJ1-3, with D possibly being TRBD1 (5 bases). The sequenced material came from PBMCs. The TCR was taken from a man aged 50-60 years in good health and CMV-seropositive. In DNA, the CDR3 is TGTGCCAGCAGAGAACAACCAACAGGTCGTGGAAACACCATATATTTT. This codes for CASREQPTGRGNTIYF.